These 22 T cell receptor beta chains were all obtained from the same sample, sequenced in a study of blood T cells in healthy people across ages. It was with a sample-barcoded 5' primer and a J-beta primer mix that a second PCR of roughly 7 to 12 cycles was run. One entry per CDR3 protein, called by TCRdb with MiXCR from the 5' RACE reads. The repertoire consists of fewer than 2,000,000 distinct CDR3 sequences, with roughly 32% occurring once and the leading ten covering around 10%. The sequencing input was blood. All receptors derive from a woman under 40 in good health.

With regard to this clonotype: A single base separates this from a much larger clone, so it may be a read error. CDR3 sequence: CASSSGTVSYGQYF. CDR3 coding DNA: TGTGCCAGCAGCTCCGGGACAGTGTCCTACGGGCAGTACTTC. V gene TRBV7-2 combines with J gene TRBJ2-7, with 7 nucleotides matching TRBD1. Germline V gene sequence: CDR1 SGHTA, CDR2 FQGNSA. There are 14 residues in the CDR3. The entire variable domain, with the rest obtained from reference TRBV7-2 and TRBJ2-7, is as follows: GAGVSQSPSNKVTEKGKDVELRCDPISGHTALYWYRQSLGQGLEFLIYFQGNSAPDKSGLPSDRFSAERTGGSVSTLTIQRTQQEDSAVYLCASSSGTVSYGQYFGPGTRLTVT.

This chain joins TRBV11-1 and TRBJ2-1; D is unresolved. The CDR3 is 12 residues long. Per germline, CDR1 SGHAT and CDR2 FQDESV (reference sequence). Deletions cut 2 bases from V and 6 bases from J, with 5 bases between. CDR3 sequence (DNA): TGTGCCAGCAGCTTAACAATCAATGAGCAGTTCTTC. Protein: CASSLTINEQFF.

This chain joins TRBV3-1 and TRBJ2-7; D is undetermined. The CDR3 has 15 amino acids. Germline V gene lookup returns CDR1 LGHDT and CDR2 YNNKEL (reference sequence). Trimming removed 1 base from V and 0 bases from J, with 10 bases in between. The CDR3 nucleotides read TGTGCCAGCAGCCAAGTTATGCAGACCTCCTACGAGCAGTACTTC. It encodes CASSQVMQTSYEQYF.

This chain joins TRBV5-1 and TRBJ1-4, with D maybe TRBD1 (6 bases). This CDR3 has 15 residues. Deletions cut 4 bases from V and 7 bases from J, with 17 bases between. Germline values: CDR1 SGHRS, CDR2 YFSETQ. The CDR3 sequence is CASSPGTLYGEKLFF. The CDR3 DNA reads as TGCGCCAGCAGCCCAGGGACATTATACGGTGAAAAACTGTTTTTT.

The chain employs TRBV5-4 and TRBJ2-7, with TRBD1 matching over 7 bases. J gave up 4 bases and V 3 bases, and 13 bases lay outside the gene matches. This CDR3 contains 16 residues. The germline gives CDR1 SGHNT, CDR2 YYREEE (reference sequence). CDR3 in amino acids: CASSSVGGQDRYEQYF. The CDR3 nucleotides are TGTGCCAGCAGCTCTGTTGGAGGACAGGACCGTTACGAGCAGTACTTC.

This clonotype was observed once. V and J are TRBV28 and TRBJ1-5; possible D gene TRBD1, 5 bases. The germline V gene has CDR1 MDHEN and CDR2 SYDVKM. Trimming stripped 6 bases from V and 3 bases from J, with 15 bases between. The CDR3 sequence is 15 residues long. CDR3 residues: CASSQTGLINQPQHF. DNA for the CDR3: TGTGCCAGCAGCCAAACAGGCTTAATCAATCAGCCCCAGCATTTT.

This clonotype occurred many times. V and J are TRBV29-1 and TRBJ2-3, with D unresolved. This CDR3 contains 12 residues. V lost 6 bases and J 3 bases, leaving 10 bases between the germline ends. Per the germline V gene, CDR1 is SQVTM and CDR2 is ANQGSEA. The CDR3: CSVGYQTDTQYF. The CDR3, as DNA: TGCAGCGTAGGGTACCAGACAGATACGCAGTATTTT.

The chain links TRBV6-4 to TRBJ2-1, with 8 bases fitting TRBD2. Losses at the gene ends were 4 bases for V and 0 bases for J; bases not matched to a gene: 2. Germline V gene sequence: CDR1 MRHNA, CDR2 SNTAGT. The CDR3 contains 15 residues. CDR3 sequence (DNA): TGTGCCAGCAGTGTACTAGCGGTCTCCTACAATGAGCAGTTCTTC. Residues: CASSVLAVSYNEQFF.

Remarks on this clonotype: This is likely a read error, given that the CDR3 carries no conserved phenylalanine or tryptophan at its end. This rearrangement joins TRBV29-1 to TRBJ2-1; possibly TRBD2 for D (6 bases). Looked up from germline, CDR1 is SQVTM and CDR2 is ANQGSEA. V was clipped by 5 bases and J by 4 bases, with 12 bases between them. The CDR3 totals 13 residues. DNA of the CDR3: TGCAGCGTTCGGAGCGGGCGGTACAATGAGCAGTTCGTC. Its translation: CSVRSGRYNEQFV.

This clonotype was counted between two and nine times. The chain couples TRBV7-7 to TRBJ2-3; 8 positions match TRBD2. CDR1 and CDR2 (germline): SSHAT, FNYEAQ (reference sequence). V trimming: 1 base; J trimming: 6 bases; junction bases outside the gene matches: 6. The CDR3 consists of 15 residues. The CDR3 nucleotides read TGTGCCAGCAGCTTAGGGATAGCGGGGCTGGATACGCAGTATTTT. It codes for CASSLGIAGLDTQYF.

The CDR3 bases are TGTGCCAGCAGTTTGGTGGAACGGAGGAACGTGCAGTACTTC. As protein: CASSLVERRNVQYF. The J gene is TRBJ2-5, the V gene TRBV27, with a possible D match to TRBD2 (5 bases). Trimming stripped 3 bases from V and 11 bases from J, with 19 bases between. The CDR3 covers 14 residues. The germline V gene encodes CDR1 MNHEY and CDR2 SMNVEV (reference sequence).

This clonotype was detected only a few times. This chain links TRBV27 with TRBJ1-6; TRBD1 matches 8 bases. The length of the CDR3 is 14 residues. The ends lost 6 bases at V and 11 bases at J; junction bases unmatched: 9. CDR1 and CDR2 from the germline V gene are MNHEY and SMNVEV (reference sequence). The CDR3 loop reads CASRGDRGGTPLHF. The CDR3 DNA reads TGTGCCAGCAGGGGAGACAGGGGAGGTACACCCCTCCACTTT.

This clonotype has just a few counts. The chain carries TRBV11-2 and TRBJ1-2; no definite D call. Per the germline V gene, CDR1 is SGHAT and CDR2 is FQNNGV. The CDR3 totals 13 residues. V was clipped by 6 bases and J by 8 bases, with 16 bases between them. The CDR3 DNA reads TGTGCCAGCAGTTCCCTACGCCTGGGCGGCTACACCTTC. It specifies CASSSLRLGGYTF.

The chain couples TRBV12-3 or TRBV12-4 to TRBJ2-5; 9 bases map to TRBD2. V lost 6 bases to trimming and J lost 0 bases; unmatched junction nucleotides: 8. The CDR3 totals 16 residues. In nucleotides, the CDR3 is TGTGCCAGCAGCCATCCTAGCGGGACGTACCAAGAGACCCAGTACTTC. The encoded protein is CASSHPSGTYQETQYF.

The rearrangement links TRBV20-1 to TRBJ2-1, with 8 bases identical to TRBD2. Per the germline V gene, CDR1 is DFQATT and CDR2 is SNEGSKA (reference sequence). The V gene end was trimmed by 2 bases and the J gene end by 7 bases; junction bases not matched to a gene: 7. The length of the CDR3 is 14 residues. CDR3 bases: TGCAGTGCTAGAACGCAGCGGGGGCCTAATGAGCAGTTCTTC. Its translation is CSARTQRGPNEQFF.

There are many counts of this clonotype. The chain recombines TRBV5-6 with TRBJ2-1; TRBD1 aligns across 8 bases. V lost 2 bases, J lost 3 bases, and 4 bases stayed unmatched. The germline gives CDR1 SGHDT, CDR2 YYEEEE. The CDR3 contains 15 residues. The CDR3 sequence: CASSFRDRGYNEQFF. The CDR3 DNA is TGTGCCAGCAGCTTCCGAGACAGGGGCTACAATGAGCAGTTCTTC.

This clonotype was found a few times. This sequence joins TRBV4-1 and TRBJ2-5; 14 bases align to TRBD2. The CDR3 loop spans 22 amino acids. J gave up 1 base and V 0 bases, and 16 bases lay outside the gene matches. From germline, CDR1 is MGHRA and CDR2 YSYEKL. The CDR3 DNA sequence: TGCGCCAGCAGCCAAGATCCCAAAATAATAAGACTAGCGGGGGGGATCCAAGAGACCCAGTACTTC. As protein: CASSQDPKIIRLAGGIQETQYF.

Here the CDR3 reads CASSRGLTEAFF. The CDR3 nucleotides are TGTGCCAGCAGTCGGGGGTTAACTGAAGCTTTCTTT. The chain is built from TRBV28 and TRBJ1-1, with TRBD1 as a possible D gene (5 bases). CDR1 is MDHEN and CDR2 is SYDVKM in the germline V gene. This CDR3 comprises 12 residues. V lost 5 bases, J lost 5 bases, and 9 bases lay in between.

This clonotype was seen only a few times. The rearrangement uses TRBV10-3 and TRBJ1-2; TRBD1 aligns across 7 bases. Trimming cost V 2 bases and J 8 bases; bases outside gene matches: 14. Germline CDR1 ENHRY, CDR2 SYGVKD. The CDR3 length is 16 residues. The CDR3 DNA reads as TGTGCCATCAGTGAGCCCCAAAGACAGGGCAATATCGGCTACACCTTC. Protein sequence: CAISEPQRQGNIGYTF.

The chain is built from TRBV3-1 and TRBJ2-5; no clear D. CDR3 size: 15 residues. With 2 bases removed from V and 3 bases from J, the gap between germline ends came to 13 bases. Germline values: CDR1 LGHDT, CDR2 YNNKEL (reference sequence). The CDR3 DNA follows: TGTGCCAGCAGCCAATTATGGGCGGACGAAGAGACCCAGTACTTC. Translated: CASSQLWADEETQYF.

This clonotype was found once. The CDR3 DNA follows: TGTGCCAGCAGTGAATTGGGGTTTTCAACTAATGAAAAACTGTTTTTT. Its protein is CASSELGFSTNEKLFF. V gene TRBV25-1 combines with J gene TRBJ1-4; D is unclear. This CDR3 is 16 amino acids long. The V and J ends lost 1 base and 0 bases respectively, with 9 bases between them. CDR1 MGHDK and CDR2 SYGVNS come from the germline V gene.

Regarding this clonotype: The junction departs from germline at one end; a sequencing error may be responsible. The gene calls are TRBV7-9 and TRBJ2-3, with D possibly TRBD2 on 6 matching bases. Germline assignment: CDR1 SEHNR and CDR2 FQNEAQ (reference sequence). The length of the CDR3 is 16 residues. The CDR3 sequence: CTSSLEEGLNTDTQYF. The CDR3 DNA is TGTACCAGCAGCTTAGAGGAGGGCCTGAACACAGATACGCAGTATTTT.